These 26 T cell receptor beta chains share one sample of origin, sequenced in a study of spatial heterogeneity in lung cancer. Time point indicated: sample taken at primary tumor resection. Whole RNA, which was extracted from tumor, nontumor lung tissue or frozen PBMC, was sequenced without any cell sorting. TCRdb used MiXCR to reprocess the 5' RACE reads, holding one entry per CDR3 protein. The sample includes some 100,000 distinct CDR3 sequences, under 9% of them seen just once. This sample comprised PBMCs, obtained at surgery. These TCRs come from a male donor with early-stage non-small cell lung cancer.

This clonotype was counted many times. CDR3 loop: CASSLSLGEAFF. The CDR3 nucleotides read TGTGCCAGCAGTTTAAGTCTCGGCGAAGCTTTCTTT. The V and J genes are TRBV28 and TRBJ1-1; D gene uncertain. V lost 2 bases and J lost 8, with 9 bases in between. Germline CDR1 reads MDHEN; CDR2 reads SYDVKM. This CDR3 has 12 residues.

J is TRBJ1-5 and V is TRBV6-2 or TRBV6-3; D remains ambiguous. Germline CDR1 and CDR2: MNHEY and SVGEGT. Deletions cut 8 bases from V and 3 bases from J, with 8 bases between. The CDR3 consists of 12 residues. CDR3 nucleotides: TGTGCCAGCGGAGGGCCCAATCAGCCCCAGCATTTT. It yields the protein CASGGPNQPQHF.

This clonotype was counted ten times or more. The chain carries TRBV11-2 and TRBJ2-1; the D gene is possibly TRBD2 (10 bases). V dropped 4 bases and J dropped 1 base, with 29 bases sitting between them. CDR3 length: 21 residues. Germline CDR1 and CDR2: SGHAT and FQNNGV. CDR3 sequence: CASSSRDRAFRTSGSYNEQFF. The DNA of the CDR3 is TGTGCCAGCAGCTCCCGGGACAGGGCCTTTAGGACTAGCGGTTCCTACAATGAGCAGTTCTTC.

This clonotype came up a few times. CDR3 in amino acids: CASSLGTGGAEAFF. In nucleotides, the CDR3 is TGTGCCAGCAGCTTGGGTACAGGGGGGGCTGAAGCTTTCTTT. This chain joins TRBV5-4 and TRBJ1-1; 8 bases align to TRBD1. The CDR3 has 14 amino acids. After removal of 0 bases from V and 6 bases from J, the junction contained 4 bases not matched to a gene. CDR1 and CDR2 from the germline V gene are SGHNT and YYREEE (reference sequence).

There are a few counts of this clonotype. V usage is TRBV6-6 and J usage is TRBJ1-1; no firm D call. The germline V and J ends were trimmed by 2 bases and 5 bases, with 12 bases remaining between them. From germline, CDR1 is MNHNY and CDR2 SVGAGI (reference sequence). The CDR3 length is 14 residues. CDR3 DNA: TGTGCCAGCAGTTACGTGGACCGGTGGACTGAAGCTTTCTTT. Its protein is CASSYVDRWTEAFF.

This clonotype was seen many times. The chain uses TRBV20-1 and TRBJ2-5, with 10 bases lining up with TRBD1. Germline loops: CDR1 DFQATT, CDR2 SNEGSKA (reference sequence). This CDR3 is built from 13 residues. Trimming at V came to 6 bases and at J to 4 bases, leaving 5 bases not matched to a gene. CDR3 sequence reads: CSAPGQGLETQYF. The CDR3 DNA sequence: TGCAGTGCCCCGGGACAGGGGTTAGAGACCCAGTACTTC.

This clonotype occurred a few times. The rearrangement uses TRBV7-3 and TRBJ2-3; TRBD2 matches 8 bases. V lost 5 bases to trimming and J lost 0 bases; unmatched junction nucleotides: 7. The CDR3 contains 16 residues. Per the germline V gene, CDR1 is SGHTA and CDR2 is FQGTGA. The CDR3 DNA sequence: TGTGCCAGCAGCCCCCGCGAGCGGGGGAGCACAGATACGCAGTATTTT. Translation: CASSPRERGSTDTQYF.

This clonotype was counted between two and nine times. V usage is TRBV7-2 and J usage is TRBJ1-1; D is ambiguous. CDR3 length: 11 residues. Trimming left V 3 bases short and J 7 bases short, with 6 bases between. Germline CDR1 is SGHTA and CDR2 is FQGNSA. The CDR3 sequence is CASSFIGEAFF. CDR3 nucleotide sequence: TGTGCCAGCAGCTTTATAGGTGAAGCTTTCTTT.

This clonotype was seen repeatedly, ten times or more. This chain uses TRBV11-2 with TRBJ2-7; D not resolved. Germline V gives CDR1 SGHAT, CDR2 FQNNGV. The CDR3 consists of 15 residues. Trimming left V 5 bases short and J 1 base short, with 15 bases between. CDR3 residues: CASSPLGGDSYEQYF. DNA for the CDR3: TGTGCCAGCAGCCCGTTGGGCGGAGATTCCTACGAGCAGTACTTC.

The chain links TRBV6-5 to TRBJ2-1, with a possible D match to TRBD2 (5 bases). V was pared by 0 bases and J by 8 bases, with 11 bases between. The CDR3 spans 14 residues. Germline loops: CDR1 MNHEY, CDR2 SVGAGI. The CDR3 DNA reads TGTGCCAGCAGTTACTCGGAAACTAGAGATGAGCAGTTCTTC. Protein sequence: CASSYSETRDEQFF.

The sample holds many counts of this clonotype. The V and J genes are TRBV6-6 and TRBJ2-3, with 12 bases identical to TRBD1. The germline V gene encodes CDR1 MNHNY and CDR2 SVGAGI (reference sequence). The V and J ends lost 6 bases and 2 bases, in that order; junction bases with no gene match: 9. This CDR3 region has 17 residues. CDR3 sequence reads: CASRAGTGGLSTDTQYF. CDR3 sequence (DNA): TGTGCCAGCAGGGCCGGGACAGGGGGCCTCTCCACAGATACGCAGTATTTT.

This clonotype was seen more than once but under ten times. This chain uses TRBV3-1 with TRBJ2-2, with D possibly being TRBD1 (5 bases). In germline, CDR1 is LGHDT, CDR2 YNNKEL (reference sequence). Between the trimmed V and J ends, which lost 4 bases and 10 bases, there was a span of 16 bases. The CDR3 has 14 residues. The CDR3 DNA reads as TGTGCCAGCAGCCCCGGCCAGGGAAAAGTGGAGCTGTTTTTT. This gives the protein CASSPGQGKVELFF.

This clonotype was recorded many times. The chain combines TRBV7-9 with TRBJ2-3; a possible D gene is TRBD1 (5 bases). The CDR3 has 14 residues. Germline loops: CDR1 SEHNR, CDR2 FQNEAQ (reference sequence). The V end lost 5 bases, the J end lost 2 bases, and 11 bases lay between the germline ends. CDR3 DNA sequence: TGTGCCAGCAGCCTCAGGGAAATCACAGATACGCAGTATTTT. Translation: CASSLREITDTQYF.

Ten or more counts support this clonotype. DNA for the CDR3: TGTGCCATCAGTGATAGGCGCACAGATACGCAGTATTTT. The encoded protein is CAISDRRTDTQYF. The chain links TRBV10-3 to TRBJ2-3; D is ambiguous. Trimming shortened V by 3 bases and J by 1 base, and 5 bases separated the two germline ends. CDR1 ENHRY and CDR2 SYGVKD come from the germline V gene. The CDR3 covers 13 residues.

This clonotype was observed at least ten times. The chain links TRBV6-6 to TRBJ1-1, with D perhaps matching TRBD1 (6 bases). V shed 5 bases and J shed 11 bases, with 18 bases lying between them. There are 13 residues in the CDR3. The germline V gene has CDR1 MNHNY and CDR2 SVGAGI (reference sequence). CDR3 in amino acids: CASSPTGRGPAFF. The CDR3, as DNA: TGTGCCAGCAGTCCTACAGGGCGGGGGCCGGCTTTCTTT.

Only a few counts were recorded for this clonotype. J is TRBJ2-2 and V is TRBV7-3; 11 nucleotides line up with TRBD1. V shed 5 bases and J 3 bases; nucleotides not matched to a gene: 11. CDR1 SGHTA and CDR2 FQGTGA come from the germline V gene. CDR3 length: 18 residues. CDR3 sequence (DNA): TGTGCCAGCAGCGCCCGGAGACGGGACAGGGGGTACACCGGGGAGCTGTTTTTT. Translation gives CASSARRRDRGYTGELFF.

This rearrangement joins TRBV5-1 to TRBJ2-2; 12 bases fit TRBD1. The germline V gene has CDR1 SGHRS and CDR2 YFSETQ. The CDR3 is 20 amino acids. With V trimmed by 5 bases and J by 0 bases, 14 bases remained unmatched. DNA of the CDR3: TGCGCCAGCAGGGCTCCGGGACAGGGGGCGATAGCGTCGAACACCGGGGAGCTGTTTTTT. It specifies CASRAPGQGAIASNTGELFF.

This clonotype was detected a few times. This sequence joins TRBV10-3 and TRBJ2-3; 9 nucleotides align to TRBD2. Losses at the gene ends were 3 bases for V and 4 bases for J; bases not matched to a gene: 8. Germline V gives CDR1 ENHRY, CDR2 SYGVKD. There are 16 residues in the CDR3. The DNA for the CDR3 is TGTGCCATCAGTGACGGCGGGAGGGGCCCCTCAGATACGCAGTATTTT. It specifies CAISDGGRGPSDTQYF.

V and J are TRBV30 and TRBJ2-7, with 8 bases lining up with TRBD1. V was pared by 3 bases and J by 1 base, with 5 bases of the junction left unmatched. The V gene's germline CDR1 is GTSNPN and CDR2 SVGIG (reference sequence). The CDR3 is 14 residues long. As DNA, the CDR3 is TGTGCCTGGAGCACCGGGACAGGTTCCTACGAGCAGTACTTC. Translation: CAWSTGTGSYEQYF.

A remark on this clonotype: With a much larger clone just one base away, this may be a read error. The J gene is TRBJ1-6, the V gene TRBV15, with D maybe TRBD1 (5 bases). Germline V CDR1 and CDR2: LNHNV, YYDKDF (reference sequence). This CDR3 spans 16 amino acids. V was cut by 0 bases and J by 6 bases, with 12 bases left in between. The CDR3 DNA reads as TGTGCCACCAGCAGAGACACGGGGACGACTAATTCACCCCTCCACTTT. This translates into CATSRDTGTTNSPLHF.

This clonotype was seen a few times. The chain is built from TRBV6-5 and TRBJ2-3; no definite D call. Germline V gene sequence: CDR1 MNHEY, CDR2 SVGAGI. CDR3 length equals 12 residues. Trimming took 5 bases from V and 4 from J, leaving 7 bases between them. The chain's CDR3 is CASSRFADTQYF. CDR3 sequence (DNA): TGTGCCAGCAGTAGATTCGCAGATACGCAGTATTTT.

The V gene is TRBV3-1, the J gene TRBJ2-1; D is uncertain. Germline CDR1 is LGHDT and CDR2 is YNNKEL (reference sequence). This CDR3 is 15 amino acids long. V was trimmed by 4 bases and J by 0 bases, leaving 10 bases between them. The CDR3 spells CASSPPLSSYNEQFF. In nucleotides, the CDR3 is TGTGCCAGCAGCCCACCCCTCTCCTCCTACAATGAGCAGTTCTTC.

The gene calls are TRBV11-2 and TRBJ2-3; 7 bases align to TRBD2. Germline loops: CDR1 SGHAT, CDR2 FQNNGV. This CDR3 spans 15 amino acids. V shed 2 bases and J 2 bases; nucleotides not matched to a gene: 4. In DNA, the CDR3 is TGTGCCAGCAGCTTACTAGCGGTATACACAGATACGCAGTATTTT. Its protein product is CASSLLAVYTDTQYF.

This chain joins TRBV2 and TRBJ2-7; maybe TRBD2 (6 bases). This CDR3 is 13 amino acids long. Germline V lookup: CDR1 SNHLY, CDR2 FYNNEI. V shed 3 bases and J shed 6 bases, with 12 bases lying between them. CDR3 sequence (DNA): TGTGCCAGCAGTGACGTCTCCGGGGGCGAGCAGTACTTC. Encoded protein: CASSDVSGGEQYF.

This clonotype has at least ten counts. The rearrangement joins TRBV5-4 to TRBJ2-1, with D possibly matching TRBD2 (6 bases). CDR3 length equals 16 residues. Germline CDR1 reads SGHNT; CDR2 reads YYREEE (reference sequence). Between the trimmed V and J ends, which lost 4 bases and 5 bases, there was a span of 19 bases. The CDR3 DNA sequence: TGTGCCAGCAGCCCCTACCGACTGGGGGAGGACAATGAGCAGTTCTTC. Translation: CASSPYRLGEDNEQFF.

This clonotype appeared many times. The CDR3 here is CASSATGTPTEQYF. CDR3 nucleotides: TGTGCCAGCAGCGCTACAGGGACCCCTACCGAGCAGTACTTC. The rearrangement links TRBV9 to TRBJ2-7, with a tentative D call TRBD1 (6 bases). Germline V CDR1 and CDR2: SGDLS, YYNGEE. Trimming removed 3 bases from V and 6 bases from J, with 16 bases in between. The CDR3 has 14 residues.